This TCR beta chain emerged from a study of cytomegalovirus exposure and HLA in healthy donors. 60 Vbeta and 13 Jbeta primers were used in PCR. Libraries were prepared by immunoSEQ multiplex PCR; TCRdb keeps only in-frame clonotypes and omits some of them. Of about 180,000 clones detected, 70% to 80% appear once; the ten largest clones hold just under 3%. The CDR3 totals 12 residues. Trimming took 7 bases from V and 5 from J, leaving 11 bases between them. CDR1 is MNHNS, CDR2 SASEGT, per germline. This clone was seen only once. The sequencing input was PBMCs. The sequence was obtained from a male donor in good health and CMV-seronegative. The V and J genes are TRBV6-1 and TRBJ2-5; a weak D match, TRBD1 (5 bases). CDR3 sequence reads: CASNLDTETQYF. The CDR3 bases are TGTGCCAGCAACCTGGACACGGAGACCCAGTACTTC.